A selection of T cell receptor beta chains follows, all from one sample in a study of Ad26.COV2.S vaccination and SARS-CoV-2 variants. The data were produced by immunoSEQ multiplex PCR, yet TCRdb's version contains in-frame clones alone and is incomplete. The data hold 300,000 to 400,000 clones, with just over 90% observed a single time. The starting material was peripheral blood, obtained after recovery from COVID-19. Every receptor here comes from a human donor who had recovered from COVID-19. Both conserved end residues are part of each CDR3. The D gene is left open where the match is weak. Only some rows state a clone size, as once, few, many or a class for expanded clones.

CDR3,DNA,V,D,size,J
CASSRDTSYEQYF,TGTGCCAGCAGTCGGGACACCTCCTACGAGCAGTACTTC,TRBV12-3/TRBV12-4,NA,NA,TRBJ2-7
CASSLQGDSGDTQYF,TGTGCCAGCAGCCTACAGGGGGATAGTGGAGATACGCAGTATTTT,TRBV27,TRBD1,NA,TRBJ2-3
CASSPRQGAETQYF,TGCGCCAGCAGCCCGCGACAGGGGGCTGAGACCCAGTACTTC,TRBV5-1,TRBD1,NA,TRBJ2-5
CASSGDVHSPLHF,TGTGCCAGCAGTGGGGACGTTCATTCACCCCTCCACTTT,TRBV27,NA,NA,TRBJ1-6
CAISARQDNSPLHF,TGTGCCATCAGTGCTCGACAGGACAATTCACCCCTCCACTTT,TRBV10-3,NA,NA,TRBJ1-6
CSASGPSNQPQHF,TGCAGCGCATCGGGACCGAGCAATCAGCCCCAGCATTTT,TRBV29-1,NA,NA,TRBJ1-5
CASSVPLSYEQYF,TGTGCCAGCAGCGTCCCCCTCTCCTACGAGCAGTACTTC,TRBV11-2,NA,once,TRBJ2-7
CASSPKIGLGNTEAFF,TGTGCCAGCTCACCAAAGATTGGGTTGGGGAACACTGAAGCTTTCTTT,TRBV18,NA,NA,TRBJ1-1
CASSPGAGESYEQYF,TGTGCCAGCAGCCCCGGGGCAGGGGAGAGCTACGAGCAGTACTTC,TRBV27,NA,NA,TRBJ2-7
CASRGGEQFF,TGTGCCAGCAGGGGGGGGGAGCAGTTCTTC,TRBV2,TRBD2,NA,TRBJ2-1
CASSFRDGSNEQFF,TGTGCCAGCAGCTTCCGGGACGGCTCCAATGAGCAGTTCTTC,TRBV3-1/TRBV3-2,NA,NA,TRBJ2-1
CASGQGGPYEQYF,TGTGCCAGCGGACAGGGGGGACCGTACGAGCAGTACTTC,TRBV6-5,TRBD1,NA,TRBJ2-7
CASRATGASTDTQYF,TGTGCCAGCAGAGCGACAGGGGCTAGCACAGATACGCAGTATTTT,TRBV6-5,TRBD1,NA,TRBJ2-3
CASSLGLGLNTEAFF,TGCGCCAGCAGCTTGGGGTTAGGGTTGAACACTGAAGCTTTCTTT,TRBV5-1,NA,NA,TRBJ1-1
CAISDGGVNYGYTF,TGTGCCATCAGTGACGGTGGGGTTAACTATGGCTACACCTTC,TRBV10-3,NA,NA,TRBJ1-2